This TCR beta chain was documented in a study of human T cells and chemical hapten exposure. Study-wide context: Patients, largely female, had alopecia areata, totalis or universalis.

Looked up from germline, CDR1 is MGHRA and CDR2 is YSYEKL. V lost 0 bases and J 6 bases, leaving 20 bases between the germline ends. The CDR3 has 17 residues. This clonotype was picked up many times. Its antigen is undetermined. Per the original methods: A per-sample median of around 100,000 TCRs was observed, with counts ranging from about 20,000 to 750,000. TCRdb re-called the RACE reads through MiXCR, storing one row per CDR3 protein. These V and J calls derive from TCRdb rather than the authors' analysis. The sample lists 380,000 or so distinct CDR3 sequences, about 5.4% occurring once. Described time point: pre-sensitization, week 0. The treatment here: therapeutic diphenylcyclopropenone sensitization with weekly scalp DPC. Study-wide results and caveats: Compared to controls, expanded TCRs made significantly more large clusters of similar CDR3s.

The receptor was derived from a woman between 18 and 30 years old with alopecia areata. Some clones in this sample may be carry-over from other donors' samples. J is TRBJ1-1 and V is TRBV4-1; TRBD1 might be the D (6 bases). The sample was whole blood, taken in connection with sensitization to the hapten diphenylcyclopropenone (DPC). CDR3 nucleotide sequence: TGCGCCAGCAGCCAAGATAGGTCCGGAGGGGGAGGGGCTGAAGCTTTCTTT. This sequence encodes CASSQDRSGGGGAEAFF.